This T cell receptor beta chain was obtained from a study of neurological immune-mediated disorders (dated by TCRdb to between 2019 and 2020). For context, the study as a whole: Peripheral blood TCR-beta repertoires from HTLV-I-associated myelopathy (HAM/TSP) patients, multiple sclerosis patients and healthy controls were compared by UMI-based sequencing. The 90 to 120 TCR-beta libraries covered PBMC samples along with longitudinal samples, technical triplicates, and paired sorted CD4+ and CD8+ T-cell subsets. Of the approximately 68 subjects in the cohort, around 15 were HAM/TSP patients, some 34 were multiple sclerosis patients, and about 20 were healthy controls. The paper's findings and limits, for the study overall: No identical CDR3 amino acid sequences were shared among expanded clones across subjects, suggesting private TCR-beta repertoires in all groups. TCR clonal expansion was greatest in HAM/TSP patients and smallest in MS patients, who ranked below even healthy controls.

For unsorted PBMC libraries, 2 million PBMCs were used after storage in RNAlater at -80 degrees C until RNA extraction. Peripheral blood underwent Ficoll-Hypaque density gradient centrifugation to isolate PBMCs, which were then cryopreserved in liquid nitrogen. This clonotype was seen just once. No antigen is known for it. Base qualities were left out, and no much larger clone turns up one base away. One read offers little support. cDNA was synthesized by template-switch 5'RACE using a primer with a 10-nucleotide random unique molecular identifier that tagged each TCR transcript. Over 190 million TCR-beta sequences, covering 15-18 subjects, were produced in each sequencing run. Total RNA was extracted with the RNeasy kit. The KAPA Real-time Library Amplification kit was used to amplify TCR-beta VDJ regions with primers targeting the TCR constant region and the 5'RACE anchor. Sample indexes and Illumina adaptors were added in a first PCR, after which library yield was increased in a second PCR. After purification with Ampure beads, the TCR product of roughly 650 bp was size-selected on a 2% E-gel SizeSelection system. Before pooling, libraries had their quality checked on a Bioanalyzer, their concentration measured with Qubit, and their quantity determined with the Kapa Library Quantification kit. Libraries were sequenced paired-end 2 x 150 bp on an Illumina HiSeq 2500. To increase sequence diversity, about 24-32% phiX was spiked into each library pool. On the authors' methods: Quality-filtered reads were processed with the UMI-based MiGEC pipeline, which removed over 80% of raw TCR sequences during error correction. IMGT germline references were used for alignment of VDJ genes, and clonotypes were defined by a unique CDR3 amino acid sequence together with V-J genes. VDJtools evaluated clonal expansion, Shannon diversity and CDR3 relatedness (CalcPairwiseDistances, ClusterSamples); CLCbio workbench built phylogenetic trees. Using coefficient-of-variation modelling across technical triplicates, the study counted a clone as expanded if it had at least 8 unique UMIs. The public sequencing data were trimmed at Q25 with fastp and processed into clonotypes with MiXCR by TCRdb, which kept only in-frame beta chains. Each CDR3 protein appears once, grouped with its most common genes and DNA. The V and J calls reflect TCRdb's pipeline rather than the authors' work. For this sample there are fewer than 20,000 distinct CDR3 sequences; under 35% appear just once. The ten largest clones represent around 30% of the sample.

The cysteine opens and the phenylalanine closes a CDR3 of 14 amino acids. Only the CDR3 portion is preserved as DNA: 42 bases, with reading frame beginning at the first base. CDR1 and CDR2 are read off the germline V gene (reference sequence) as SEHNR and FQNEAQ. V sheds 1 base and J sheds 3 bases, leaving 9 bases between their ends. The source material was PBMCs. This TCR was sampled from a man aged 45-65 years with HTLV-1-associated myelopathy (HAM/TSP). Here the chain combines TRBV7-9 and TRBJ1-1; the D gene is unclear. The DNA sequence is given as TGTGCCAGCAGCTTAGTAGTGGCCTACACTGAAGCTTTCTTT. Protein translation: CASSLVVAYTEAFF.